The rows below give T cell receptor beta chains drawn from one sample of a study of molecular identifiers for immune sequencing clone quantification. TCRdb passed the PCR reads through MiXCR, listing each CDR3 protein once. This table has roughly 100,000 distinct CDR3 sequences, about 32% appearing once. Material: naive CD8+ T cells from blood, with Jurkat cell RNA spiked in. Receptors originate from a human donor in good health. Some libraries in this study had Jurkat cell RNA spiked in. The CDR3 runs from the conserved cysteine through the conserved F or W. A D gene is named only where the DNA matches it firmly. Size values are once, few and many counts, or a class for expanded clones, and some rows have none.

CDR3: CASSYSDAGHGYTF; DNA: TGTGCCAGCAGTTACTCGGACGCAGGACATGGCTACACCTTC; V: TRBV6-2/TRBV6-3; J: TRBJ1-2; size: few; D: -
CDR3: CSVPGWNTGELFF; DNA: TGCAGCGTCCCCGGATGGAACACCGGGGAGCTGTTTTTT; V: TRBV29-1; J: TRBJ2-2; size: few; D: -
CDR3: CASSRLGRGEVYTEAFF; DNA: TGTGCCAGCAGCCGGCTGGGGCGAGGGGAAGTTTACACTGAAGCTTTCTTT; V: TRBV7-9; J: TRBJ1-1; size: -; D: -
CDR3: CASSQVWGINEQFF; DNA: TGCGCCAGCAGCCAAGTCTGGGGTATAAATGAGCAGTTCTTC; V: TRBV4-1; J: TRBJ2-1; size: -; D: -
CDR3: CASGGNNEQFF; DNA: TGTGCCAGCGGGGGGAACAATGAGCAGTTCTTC; V: TRBV6-6; J: TRBJ2-1; size: many; D: -
CDR3: CSASGGPMNTEASF; DNA: TGCAGTGCTAGCGGGGGCCCCATGAACACTGAAGCTTCCTTT; V: TRBV20-1; J: TRBJ1-1; size: -; D: -
CDR3: CASSLPEGWDDEQYF; DNA: TGTGCCAGCAGCCTTCCAGAGGGATGGGACGACGAGCAGTACTTC; V: TRBV5-4; J: TRBJ2-7; size: many; D: -
CDR3: CASSYSWGPGQPQQF; DNA: TGTGCCAGCAGTTACTCATGGGGCCCGGGCCAGCCCCAGCAATTT; V: TRBV6-5; J: TRBJ1-5; size: few; D: -
CDR3: CASKTSGSGGETQYF; DNA: TGTGCCAGCAAGACTAGCGGGAGCGGGGGAGAGACCCAGTACTTC; V: TRBV27; J: TRBJ2-5; size: -; D: TRBD2
CDR3: CASSLDREGAREQYF; DNA: TGCGCCAGCAGCTTGGATCGGGAGGGGGCGCGGGAGCAGTACTTC; V: TRBV5-1; J: TRBJ2-7; size: -; D: -
CDR3: CAISPGYYEQYF; DNA: TGTGCCATCAGTCCGGGGTACTACGAGCAGTACTTC; V: TRBV10-3; J: TRBJ2-7; size: -; D: -
CDR3: CASSPTGGATQYF; DNA: TGTGCCAGCAGCCCTACAGGGGGAGCGACCCAGTACTTC; V: TRBV4-2; J: TRBJ2-5; size: -; D: TRBD1
CDR3: CASSGLARPRHEQYF; DNA: TGTGCCAGCAGTGGACTAGCGAGACCCCGCCACGAGCAGTACTTC; V: TRBV12-3/TRBV12-4; J: TRBJ2-7; size: -; D: TRBD2
CDR3: CSVDKVQGGTEAFF; DNA: TGCAGCGTTGATAAGGTGCAGGGAGGCACTGAAGCTTTCTTT; V: TRBV29-1; J: TRBJ1-1; size: few; D: -
CDR3: CASSSVSGLAADTQYF; DNA: TGTGCCAGCAGCTCGGTTTCGGGTCTAGCCGCAGATACGCAGTATTTT; V: TRBV5-5; J: TRBJ2-3; size: many; D: -
CDR3: CASSQDPAPGGYEQYF; DNA: TGCGCCAGCAGCCAAGATCCAGCTCCCGGGGGATACGAGCAGTACTTC; V: TRBV4-3; J: TRBJ2-7; size: few; D: -
CDR3: CASSDWTGQGQYF; DNA: TGTGCCAGCAGTGATTGGACGGGACAGGGGCAGTACTTC; V: TRBV6-2/TRBV6-3; J: TRBJ2-7; size: few; D: TRBD1
CDR3: CASSLMGAQPQHF; DNA: TGTGCCAGCAGCTTAATGGGGGCCCAGCCCCAGCATTTT; V: TRBV7-8; J: TRBJ1-5; size: few; D: -
CDR3: CASSPRGIRGHVTGELFF; DNA: TGTGCCAGCAGCCCCCGGGGGATTAGGGGGCACGTCACCGGGGAGCTGTTTTTT; V: TRBV11-3; J: TRBJ2-2; size: -; D: -
CDR3: CASCLGLAGGPADTQYF; DNA: TGTGCCAGCTGTTTAGGACTAGCGGGAGGGCCTGCAGATACGCAGTATTTT; V: TRBV28; J: TRBJ2-3; size: -; D: TRBD2
CDR3: CASSLYQEGANVLTF; DNA: TGTGCCAGCAGCTTATATCAGGAGGGGGCCAACGTCCTGACTTTC; V: TRBV11-2; J: TRBJ2-6; size: -; D: -
CDR3: CASSVEDSPYGYTF; DNA: TGTGCCAGCAGCGTAGAGGACAGTCCCTATGGCTACACCTTC; V: TRBV9; J: TRBJ1-2; size: many; D: -
CDR3: CASGWTGGAAEYF; DNA: TGTGCCAGCGGATGGACAGGGGGCGCGGCGGAGTACTTC; V: TRBV5-6; J: TRBJ2-7; size: few; D: TRBD1
CDR3: CASSQVGFPEAFF; DNA: TGTGCCAGCAGCCAAGTAGGGTTCCCTGAAGCTTTCTTT; V: TRBV3-1; J: TRBJ1-1; size: many; D: -
CDR3: CASSLAVLAENQETQYF; DNA: TGTGCCAGCAGTTTAGCGGTGCTAGCGGAAAACCAAGAGACCCAGTACTTC; V: TRBV12-3/TRBV12-4; J: TRBJ2-5; size: -; D: TRBD2
CDR3: CASSGRLAGPSGELIF; DNA: TGTGCCAGCAGTGGGAGACTAGCGGGCCCTTCCGGGGAGCTGATTTTT; V: TRBV28; J: TRBJ2-2; size: -; D: TRBD2
CDR3: CASSQDGVLFF; DNA: TGTGCCAGCAGCCAAGACGGAGTGCTGTTTTTT; V: TRBV4-2; J: TRBJ1-4; size: -; D: -
CDR3: CASSTRGLGTEAFF; DNA: TGTGCCAGCAGTACCAGGGGGCTGGGCACTGAAGCTTTCTTT; V: TRBV28; J: TRBJ1-1; size: many; D: TRBD1
CDR3: CASSPQGTLSYEQYF; DNA: TGTGCCAGCAGTCCGCAGGGTACCCTCTCCTACGAGCAGTACTTC; V: TRBV28; J: TRBJ2-7; size: -; D: -
CDR3: CASSPSYRALTEAFF; DNA: TGTGCCAGCAGCCCCTCCTACAGGGCGCTCACTGAAGCTTTCTTT; V: TRBV11-2; J: TRBJ1-1; size: few; D: -
CDR3: CASSDRGLAGVSSYEQYF; DNA: TGTGCCAGCAGCGATCGGGGACTAGCGGGAGTTTCAAGTTACGAGCAGTACTTC; V: TRBV13; J: TRBJ2-7; size: -; D: TRBD2
CDR3: CASSLSYQAYEQYF; DNA: TGTGCCAGCAGCTTATCTTACCAGGCCTACGAGCAGTACTTC; V: TRBV13; J: TRBJ2-7; size: -; D: -
CDR3: CATSRVPLGPQETQYF; DNA: TGTGCCACCAGCAGAGTTCCCCTGGGGCCCCAAGAGACCCAGTACTTC; V: TRBV15; J: TRBJ2-5; size: -; D: -
CDR3: CANPPGRPSYEQYF; DNA: TGTGCCAATCCACCGGGACGCCCCTCCTACGAGCAGTACTTC; V: TRBV27; J: TRBJ2-7; size: few; D: -
CDR3: CASSPLEAGSPPIGTQYF; DNA: TGTGCCAGTAGCCCCCTCGAGGCCGGGAGCCCCCCGATTGGGACCCAGTACTTC; V: TRBV19; J: TRBJ2-5; size: -; D: -
CDR3: CASSQVRPADTQYF; DNA: TGCGCCAGCAGCCAAGTTCGGCCCGCAGATACGCAGTATTTT; V: TRBV4-1; J: TRBJ2-3; size: few; D: -
CDR3: CASSIPAGAPETQYF; DNA: TGTGCCAGCAGCATCCCCGCAGGGGCGCCCGAGACCCAGTACTTC; V: TRBV7-8; J: TRBJ2-5; size: many; D: -
CDR3: CAPLTSDTGELFF; DNA: TGTGCCCCCCTGACTAGCGACACCGGGGAGCTGTTTTTT; V: TRBV7-9; J: TRBJ2-2; size: -; D: TRBD2
CDR3: CSVEFYWGQRMSTDTQYF; DNA: TGCAGCGTTGAATTTTACTGGGGGCAGAGGATGAGCACAGATACGCAGTATTTT; V: TRBV29-1; J: TRBJ2-3; size: many; D: -
CDR3: CSARSTSGLGYQETQYF; DNA: TGCAGTGCTAGGAGTACTAGCGGGCTGGGGTACCAAGAGACCCAGTACTTC; V: TRBV20-1; J: TRBJ2-5; size: medium-sized; D: TRBD2
CDR3: CASSTRRQYQETQYF; DNA: TGTGCCAGCAGTACTCGACGGCAGTACCAAGAGACCCAGTACTTC; V: TRBV6-1; J: TRBJ2-5; size: -; D: -